This T cell receptor beta chain originates from a study of cytomegalovirus exposure and HLA in healthy donors. Repertoires were generated with immunoSEQ multiplex PCR, while TCRdb's copy carries only in-frame clones and drops some. The sample carries about 150,000 clones, just over 90% recorded once. V shed 6 bases and J shed 0 bases, with 14 bases lying between them. This CDR3 comprises 16 residues. The V gene's germline CDR1 is LNHDA and CDR2 SQIVND (reference sequence). This TCR was recovered from a man aged 18 to 35 in good health and CMV-seronegative. The chain combines TRBV19 with TRBJ1-4; the D is unclear. Sequencing was performed on PBMCs. The CDR3 here is CASRPGIRATNEKLFF. In DNA form, the CDR3 reads TGTGCCAGTAGACCCGGGATCAGAGCAACTAATGAAAAACTGTTTTTT.